These T cell receptor beta chains were read from a single sample in a study of shared clonotypes between healthy human individuals. Produced via immunoSEQ multiplex PCR; TCRdb's table is partial and in-frame only. The data contain roughly 2.2 million clones, 85% to 95% of them seen just once; the ten biggest clones take up approximately 0.4%. Specimen: naive CD4+ T cells from PBMCs. The receptors derive from a man between 18 and 29 years old in good health. Some clones in this sample may be carry-over from other donors' samples. Each CDR3 is given with its conserved first and last residue.

TRBV5-4,CASSHLTPRANRPYNEQFF
TRBV25-1,CASSEYSGVVGAEAFF
TRBV29-1,CSVGWDRGSGYTF
TRBV2,CASSPEGYGYTF
TRBV11-2,CASSPGLAENTGELFF
TRBV27,CASSSPDRTHGYTF
TRBV28,CASWVIDGYTF
TRBV2,CASSDRGAGANVLTF
TRBV9,CASSPIGGSGNTIYF
TRBV28,CASNTEDSGIDGYTF
TRBV11-3,CASSLEAGTDTQYF
TRBV6-1,CASSEKGAYATEAFF
TRBV7-3,CASSLTGREWAEQFF
TRBV7-2,CASSLAYLIKGNEQFF
TRBV7-9,CASSRRDLYNEQFF
TRBV29-1,CSVGTLTTNEKLFF
TRBV7-3,CASRSRWGSTDTQYF
TRBV5-1,CASSSADTQYF
TRBV9,CASTRQVSVDEQFF
TRBV11-3,CASSPSGSSYNEQFF
TRBV5-1,CASSLLAGGLEETQYF
TRBV28,CASSLRTSGRGQFF
TRBV11-2,CASSPGTDYGYTF
TRBV30,CAWSALWGNGVTEAFF
TRBV30,CAWSVFSGDTGELFF
TRBV5-4,CASSKSQQVTDTQYF
TRBV5-4,CASSPRLVGSYEQYF
TRBV7-9,CASSLGGGAYEQYF
TRBV5-1,CASSNPDGGYEQFF